A single sample is the source of the 19 T cell receptor beta chains below, sequenced in a study of T cell changes during pregnancy in multiple sclerosis. Libraries were prepared by immunoSEQ multiplex PCR; TCRdb keeps only in-frame clonotypes and omits some of them. The sample holds some 14,000 clones, about 90% seen once. The sequences come from CD8+ T cells from peripheral blood mononuclear cells, collected in the first trimester of pregnancy. The receptors stem from a female donor with multiple sclerosis, enrolled in a pregnancy study.

V gene TRBV4-2 combines with J gene TRBJ1-1; 10 bases fit TRBD1. The CDR3 runs to 18 residues. V lost 1 base, J lost 0 bases, and 8 bases stayed unmatched. The germline V gene has CDR1 LGHNA and CDR2 YNFKEQ. The CDR3 bases are TGTGCCAGCAGCCAAGTGGGGGACAGGGGCTACATGAACACTGAAGCTTTCTTT. Protein product: CASSQVGDRGYMNTEAFF.

This clone was counted a single time. The J gene is TRBJ2-1, the V gene TRBV10-2; D is undetermined. V was cut by 7 bases and J by 2 bases, with 6 bases left in between. The CDR3 contains 12 residues. The germline gives CDR1 WSHSY, CDR2 SAAADI. The CDR3 spells CASKLAYNEQFF. DNA for the CDR3: TGCGCCAGCAAATTAGCCTACAATGAGCAGTTCTTC.

This clone was counted a few times. This chain links TRBV7-9 with TRBJ1-2, with a weak D call TRBD1 (5 bases). CDR3 length: 16 amino acids. Trimming took 0 bases from V and 4 from J, leaving 15 bases between them. In germline, CDR1 is SEHNR, CDR2 FQNEAQ (reference sequence). Here the CDR3 DNA reads TGTGCCAGCAGCTTAGCGCTCGACGGGGGTGGCTATGGCTACACCTTC. Amino acids: CASSLALDGGGYGYTF.

The J gene is TRBJ2-3, the V gene TRBV7-3, with 7 bases matching TRBD1. The length of the CDR3 is 15 residues. With V trimmed by 2 bases and J by 3 bases, 5 bases remained unmatched. In germline, CDR1 is SGHTA, CDR2 FQGTGA. For the CDR3, the DNA is TGTGCCAGCAGCTTAGGGACAGTGGAGACAGATACGCAGTATTTT. This translates into CASSLGTVETDTQYF.

Here the CDR3 reads CASSLMGVPGAAFSYNEQFF. The CDR3 DNA sequence: TGTGCCAGCAGTTTAATGGGGGTGCCAGGGGCAGCCTTCTCCTACAATGAGCAGTTCTTC. J is TRBJ2-1 and V is TRBV28; D is perhaps TRBD1 (6 bases). The length of the CDR3 is 20 residues. Germline V CDR1 and CDR2: MDHEN, SYDVKM. V dropped 2 bases and J dropped 0 bases, with 23 bases sitting between them.

This clone was found a few times. The V call is TRBV7-9, the J call TRBJ1-1; D is undetermined. The CDR3 is made up of 13 amino acids. Germline-derived CDR1 and CDR2 are SEHNR and FQNEAQ (reference sequence). V lost 3 bases to trimming and J lost 1 base, with 6 bases between them. DNA for the CDR3: TGTGCCAGCAGCTTTACTTGGAACACTGAAGCTTTCTTT. It encodes CASSFTWNTEAFF.

CDR3: CASSSKSSYEQYF. The CDR3 DNA is TGTGCCAGCAGCTCCAAGAGCTCCTACGAGCAGTACTTC. V and J are TRBV7-9 and TRBJ2-7, with unresolved D. V was cut by 4 bases and J by 0 bases, with 7 bases left in between. The CDR3 is 13 residues long. The germline gives CDR1 SEHNR, CDR2 FQNEAQ (reference sequence).

V gene TRBV19 combines with J gene TRBJ2-2; tentative D call: TRBD1 (5 bases). V lost 9 bases, J lost 1 base, and 9 bases lay in between. From germline, CDR1 is LNHDA and CDR2 SQIVND (reference sequence). This CDR3 comprises 13 residues. CDR3 DNA sequence: TGTGCCAGCGGAGACAGGAACACCGGGGAGCTGTTTTTT. Translated, it gives CASGDRNTGELFF. Variable domain in full (rest from reference TRBV19 and TRBJ2-2): DGGITQSPKYLFRKEGQNVTLSCEQNLNHDAMYWYRQDPGQGLRLIYYSQIVNDFQKGDIAEGYSVSREKKESFPLTVTSAQKNPTAFYLCASGDRNTGELFFGEGSRLTVL.

The V call is TRBV29-1, the J call TRBJ1-2; D gene ambiguous. Deletions cut 5 bases from V and 1 base from J, with 8 bases between. The germline CDR1 and CDR2 sequences are SQVTM and ANQGSEA. This CDR3 is 12 amino acids long. The CDR3 reads CSVYGSNYGYTF. The CDR3 region has the DNA TGCAGCGTTTATGGGAGTAACTATGGCTACACCTTC.

The chain links TRBV21-1 to TRBJ1-5; TRBD1 was called by the table and not checked on the DNA. TRBV21-1 corresponds to a pseudogene. The CDR3 has 18 amino acids. CDR3 sequence: CARSEPGQGAKAGQPQHF. The CDR3 DNA sequence: TGTGCCCGCTCAGAGCCGGGACAGGGGGCTAAGGCAGGTCAGCCCCAGCATTTT.

The gene calls are TRBV5-6 and TRBJ2-2; the match to TRBD1 covers 10 bases. This CDR3 contains 15 residues. Germline CDR1 reads SGHDT; CDR2 reads YYEEEE. The V and J ends lost 2 bases and 5 bases, in that order; junction bases with no gene match: 3. The CDR3 bases are TGTGCCAGCAGCTTCGGGACAGGGGTAACCGGGGAGCTGTTTTTT. Amino acid sequence: CASSFGTGVTGELFF.

The rearrangement uses TRBV7-6 and TRBJ2-1; 13 bases map to TRBD2. The CDR3 loop spans 18 amino acids. CDR1 and CDR2 (germline): SGHVS, FNYEAQ. The junction had 7 bases not matched to a gene; V was cut back by 5 bases and J by 0 bases. CDR3 DNA sequence: TGTGCCAGCAGCCCTAGGACTAGCGGGGGCCCCTCCTACAATGAGCAGTTCTTC. Its translation is CASSPRTSGGPSYNEQFF.

This clone qualifies as medium-sized (0.01 to 0.1%). This rearrangement joins TRBV5-5 to TRBJ2-7; perhaps TRBD1 as D (5 bases). The CDR3 loop spans 15 amino acids. Trimming stripped 4 bases from V and 0 bases from J, with 14 bases between. Germline CDR1 is SGHKS and CDR2 is YYEKEE (reference sequence). The CDR3 here is CASSPTRQISYEQYF. In DNA, the CDR3 is TGTGCCAGCAGCCCCACCCGACAGATCTCCTACGAGCAGTACTTC.

This chain joins TRBV11-2 and TRBJ1-6, with D possibly being TRBD1 (5 bases). The CDR3 covers 15 residues. Trimming removed 1 base at V and 9 bases at J, with 13 bases between. From germline, CDR1 is SGHAT and CDR2 FQNNGV. The CDR3 coding sequence is TGTGCCAGCAGCTTAGCGGGGGTGTCGGGTTCACCCCTCCACTTT. Its translation: CASSLAGVSGSPLHF.

For the CDR3, the DNA is TGTGCCAGCAGTTTATGGCTGACTTCCGAGCAGTACTTC. Translation: CASSLWLTSEQYF. V gene TRBV27 combines with J gene TRBJ2-7, with D uncertain. Between the trimmed V and J ends, which lost 1 base and 6 bases, there was a span of 10 bases. The CDR3 runs to 13 residues. Germline V gives CDR1 MNHEY, CDR2 SMNVEV (reference sequence).

This sequence joins TRBV11-2 and TRBJ1-2, with no clear D. The CDR3 has 13 amino acids. Germline values: CDR1 SGHAT, CDR2 FQNNGV. With 4 bases removed from V and 4 bases from J, the gap between germline ends came to 10 bases. CDR3 coding DNA: TGTGCCAGCAGCTCCGACTCCGCCTATGGCTACACCTTC. It codes for CASSSDSAYGYTF.

On this clone itself: A much larger clone sits a single nucleotide away, making a read error possible. At the DNA level, this CDR3 is encoded by other sequences in the same sample as well. The chain is built from TRBV30 and TRBJ1-1, with TRBD1 as a possible D gene (6 bases). Trimming cost V 3 bases and J 0 bases, with 8 bases left between them. Germline V gene lookup returns CDR1 GTSNPN and CDR2 SVGIG (reference sequence). The length of the CDR3 is 13 residues. The CDR3 here is CAWSTGMNTEAFF. The CDR3 DNA is TGTGCCTGGAGCACAGGGATGAACACTGAAGCTTTCTTT.

The rearrangement joins TRBV11-2 to TRBJ2-7; perhaps TRBD2 as D (6 bases). The CDR3 spans 16 residues. Germline values: CDR1 SGHAT, CDR2 FQNNGV. V dropped 5 bases and J dropped 2 bases, with 19 bases sitting between them. CDR3 protein: CASSVSRGWGTYEQYF. The CDR3 nucleotides are TGTGCCAGCAGCGTTAGCCGGGGGTGGGGGACCTACGAGCAGTACTTC.

A single count supports this clone. The chain combines TRBV7-9 with TRBJ1-3; D is possibly TRBD1 (6 bases). CDR3 length equals 18 residues. In germline, CDR1 is SEHNR, CDR2 FQNEAQ (reference sequence). V dropped 5 bases and J dropped 1 base, with 21 bases sitting between them. CDR3 protein: CASSGRGTTHPSGNTIYF. The CDR3 DNA sequence: TGTGCCAGCAGCGGACGAGGGACAACGCATCCGTCTGGAAACACCATATATTTT.